This T cell receptor (beta chain) stems from a study of T cells in Graves' hyperthyroidism and ophthalmopathy. In its sample, this clonotype was seen a few times. Its cognate antigen is unknown. There are 17 residues in the CDR3. Trimming at V came to 5 bases and at J to 2 bases, leaving 9 bases not matched to a gene. Germline V gene data show CDR1 as SEHNR and CDR2 as FQNEAQ (reference sequence). TCR beta CDR3 regions were amplified from RNA transcripts. TCR CDR3 underwent first-round RT-PCR with the HTBI primer set. TCRdb redid the calling of the multiplex PCR reads with MiXCR, one entry per CDR3 protein. Among 600,000 to 650,000 distinct CDR3 sequences listed, around 21% were seen once. Study-level results: Ophthalmopathy stood apart from stable hyperthyroidism in a 13 V-J model. Most thyroid clonotypes with frequency above 0.001 were detected in blood.

Diagnostic decisions used clinical symptoms, serum thyroxine and TRAb, thyroid ultrasound and orbital computed tomography. Sample: blood. The sequence was obtained from a man aged 30-40 years with Graves' ophthalmopathy. The genes are TRBV7-9 and TRBJ2-3; 11 nucleotides agree with TRBD1. CDR3 bases: TGTGCCAGCAGCCCTGGACAGGGGGCGATCGTCACAGATACGCAGTATTTT. Amino acid sequence: CASSPGQGAIVTDTQYF.